This TCR beta chain was identified during a study of cytomegalovirus exposure and HLA in healthy donors. Study information: Earlier, 110 million or so unique TCR beta sequences were recovered from about 170 million T cells by an analysis. General study points: Per published accounts, TCR beta sequences correctly predicted the HLA-A and HLA-B alleles of most subjects. Listed as cytomegalovirus-associated were 170 or so TCR beta chains.

Remarks on this clone: The target antigen is unknown.

The CDR3 length is 16 residues. Per the germline V gene, CDR1 is SGDLS and CDR2 is YYNGEE. Vbeta (60) and Jbeta (13) primers were used in the PCR. The method was immunoSEQ multiplex PCR; TCRdb's version includes in-frame clones alone and lacks a portion of them. The table has fewer than 180,000 clones, 70% to 80% seen once; the top ten hold 5% to 6.5%. The sequence was collected from a man aged 45-60 years in good health and CMV-seropositive. The sequenced sample consisted of PBMCs. This chain uses TRBV9 with TRBJ2-5; the match to TRBD1 covers 11 bases. Gene TRBJ2-7 matches the end of the DNA better, so the J call may be wrong. The CDR3 bases are TGTGCCAGCAGCGTCGGACAGGGGGCTTTCTCGCGCGAGCAGTACTTC. Translation gives CASSVGQGAFSREQYF.